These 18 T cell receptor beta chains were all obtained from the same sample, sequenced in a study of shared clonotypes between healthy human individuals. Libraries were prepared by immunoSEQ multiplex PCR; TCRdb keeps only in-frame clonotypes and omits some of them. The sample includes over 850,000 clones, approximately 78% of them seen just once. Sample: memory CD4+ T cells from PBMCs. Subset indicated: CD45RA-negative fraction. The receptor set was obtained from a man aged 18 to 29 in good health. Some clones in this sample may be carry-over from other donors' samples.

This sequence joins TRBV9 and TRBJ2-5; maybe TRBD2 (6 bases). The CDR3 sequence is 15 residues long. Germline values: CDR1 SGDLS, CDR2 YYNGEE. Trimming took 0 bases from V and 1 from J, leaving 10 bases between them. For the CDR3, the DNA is TGTGCCAGCAGCGTAGGGCAGGGACTCCAAGAGACCCAGTACTTC. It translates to CASSVGQGLQETQYF.

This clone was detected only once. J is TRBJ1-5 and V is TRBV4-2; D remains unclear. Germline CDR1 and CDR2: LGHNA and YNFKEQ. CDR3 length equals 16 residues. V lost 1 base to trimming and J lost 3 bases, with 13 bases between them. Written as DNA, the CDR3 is TGTGCCAGCAGCCAAGTTGGAGGATTTGACAATCAGCCCCAGCATTTT. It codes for CASSQVGGFDNQPQHF.

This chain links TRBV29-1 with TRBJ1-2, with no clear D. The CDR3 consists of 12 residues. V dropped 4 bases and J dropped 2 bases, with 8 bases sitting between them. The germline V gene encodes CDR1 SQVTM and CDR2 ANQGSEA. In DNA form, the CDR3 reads TGCAGCGTTGTCTGGGGAAACTATGGCTACACCTTC. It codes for CSVVWGNYGYTF.

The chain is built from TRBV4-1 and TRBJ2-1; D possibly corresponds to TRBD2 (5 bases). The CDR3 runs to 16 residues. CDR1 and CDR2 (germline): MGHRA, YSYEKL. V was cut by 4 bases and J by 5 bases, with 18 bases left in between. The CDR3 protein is CASSRPRDQPNNEQFF. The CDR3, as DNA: TGCGCCAGCAGCCGACCACGGGATCAACCCAACAATGAGCAGTTCTTC.

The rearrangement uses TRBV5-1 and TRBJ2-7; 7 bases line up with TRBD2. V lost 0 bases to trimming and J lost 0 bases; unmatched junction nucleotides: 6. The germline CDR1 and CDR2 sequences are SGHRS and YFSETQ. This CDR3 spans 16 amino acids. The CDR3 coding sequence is TGCGCCAGCAGCTTGGAGCTAGCGGTTAGCTCCTACGAGCAGTACTTC. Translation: CASSLELAVSSYEQYF. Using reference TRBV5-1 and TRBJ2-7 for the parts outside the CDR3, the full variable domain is KAGVTQTPRYLIKTRGQQVTLSCSPISGHRSVSWYQQTPGQGLQFLFEYFSETQRNKGNFPGRFSGRQFSNSRSEMNVSTLELGDSALYLCASSLELAVSSYEQYFGPGTRLTVT.

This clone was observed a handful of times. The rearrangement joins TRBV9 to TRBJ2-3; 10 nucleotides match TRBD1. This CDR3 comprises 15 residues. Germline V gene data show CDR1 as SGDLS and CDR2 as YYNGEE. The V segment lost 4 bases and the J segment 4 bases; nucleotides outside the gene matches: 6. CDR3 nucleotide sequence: TGTGCCAGCAGCTTCGGACAGGGGGGGTCAGATACGCAGTATTTT. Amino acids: CASSFGQGGSDTQYF.

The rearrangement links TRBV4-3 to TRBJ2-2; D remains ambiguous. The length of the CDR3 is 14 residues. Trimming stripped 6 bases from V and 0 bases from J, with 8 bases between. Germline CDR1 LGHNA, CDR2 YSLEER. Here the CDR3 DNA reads TGCGCCAGCAGTCGTGATGCGAACACCGGGGAGCTGTTTTTT. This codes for CASSRDANTGELFF.

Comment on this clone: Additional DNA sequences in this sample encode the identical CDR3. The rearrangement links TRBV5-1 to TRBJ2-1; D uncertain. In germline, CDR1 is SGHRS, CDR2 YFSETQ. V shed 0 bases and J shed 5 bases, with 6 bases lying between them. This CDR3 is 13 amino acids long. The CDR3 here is CASSLGVNNEQFF. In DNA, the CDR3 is TGCGCCAGCAGCTTGGGGGTAAACAATGAGCAGTTCTTC.

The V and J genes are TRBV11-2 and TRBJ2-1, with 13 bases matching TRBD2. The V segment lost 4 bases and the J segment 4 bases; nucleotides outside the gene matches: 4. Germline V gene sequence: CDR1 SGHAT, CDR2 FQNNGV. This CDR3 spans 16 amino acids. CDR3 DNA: TGTGCCAGCAGCTCTACTAGCGGGAGGGTTTACAATGAGCAGTTCTTC. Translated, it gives CASSSTSGRVYNEQFF. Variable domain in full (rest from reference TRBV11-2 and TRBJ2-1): EAGVAQSPRYKIIEKRQSVAFWCNPISGHATLYWYQQILGQGPKLLIQFQNNGVVDDSQLPKDRFSAERLKGVDSTLKIQPAKLEDSAVYLCASSSTSGRVYNEQFFGPGTRLTVL.

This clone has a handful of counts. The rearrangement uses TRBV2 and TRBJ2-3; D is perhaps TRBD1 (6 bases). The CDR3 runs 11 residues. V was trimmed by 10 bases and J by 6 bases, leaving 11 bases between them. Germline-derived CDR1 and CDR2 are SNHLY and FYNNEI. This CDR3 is CATMGADTQYF. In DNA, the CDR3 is TGTGCCACCATGGGGGCGGATACGCAGTATTTT.

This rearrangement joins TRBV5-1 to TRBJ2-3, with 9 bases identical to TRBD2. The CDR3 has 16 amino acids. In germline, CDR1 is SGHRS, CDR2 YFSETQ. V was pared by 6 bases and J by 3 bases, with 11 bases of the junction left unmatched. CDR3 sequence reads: CASTLGGLAPTDTQYF. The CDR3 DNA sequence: TGCGCCAGCACCCTCGGGGGACTAGCCCCGACAGATACGCAGTATTTT.

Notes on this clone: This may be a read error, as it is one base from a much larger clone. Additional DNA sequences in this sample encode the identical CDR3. The DNA for the CDR3 is TGTGCCAGCAGCTTCGGGACGGCGAACACTGAAGCTTTCTTT. As protein: CASSFGTANTEAFF. V is TRBV7-2 and J is TRBJ1-1; D perhaps matches TRBD1 (5 bases). The CDR3 is 14 amino acids. With 3 bases removed from V and 1 base from J, the gap between germline ends came to 9 bases. The germline CDR1 and CDR2 sequences are SGHTA and FQGNSA.

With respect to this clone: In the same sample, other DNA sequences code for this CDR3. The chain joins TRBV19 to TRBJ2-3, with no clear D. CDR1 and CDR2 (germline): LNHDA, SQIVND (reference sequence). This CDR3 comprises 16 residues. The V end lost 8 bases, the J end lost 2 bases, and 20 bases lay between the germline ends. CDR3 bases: TGTGCCAGTCGGAGATCCGGGTCGGGCTCCACAGATACGCAGTATTTT. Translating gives CASRRSGSGSTDTQYF.

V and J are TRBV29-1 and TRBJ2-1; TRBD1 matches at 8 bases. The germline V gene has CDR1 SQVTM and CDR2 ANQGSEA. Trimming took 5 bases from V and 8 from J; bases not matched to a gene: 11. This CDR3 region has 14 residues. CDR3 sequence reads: CSVYGGQGADEQFF. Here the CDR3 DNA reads TGCAGCGTTTATGGTGGGCAGGGGGCTGATGAGCAGTTCTTC.

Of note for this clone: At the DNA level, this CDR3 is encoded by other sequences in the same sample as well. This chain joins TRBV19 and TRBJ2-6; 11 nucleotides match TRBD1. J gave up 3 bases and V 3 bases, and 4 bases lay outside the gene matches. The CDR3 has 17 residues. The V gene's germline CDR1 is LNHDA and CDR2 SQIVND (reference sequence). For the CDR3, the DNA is TGTGCCAGTAGTATGGGACAGGGGGTTAGTGGGGCCAACGTCCTGACTTTC. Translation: CASSMGQGVSGANVLTF.

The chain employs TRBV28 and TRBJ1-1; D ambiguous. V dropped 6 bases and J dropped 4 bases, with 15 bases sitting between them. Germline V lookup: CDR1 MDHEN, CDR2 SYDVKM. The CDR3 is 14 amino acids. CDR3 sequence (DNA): TGTGCCAGCAGCCGAGAAGACCTTAGCACTGAAGCTTTCTTT. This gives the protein CASSREDLSTEAFF.

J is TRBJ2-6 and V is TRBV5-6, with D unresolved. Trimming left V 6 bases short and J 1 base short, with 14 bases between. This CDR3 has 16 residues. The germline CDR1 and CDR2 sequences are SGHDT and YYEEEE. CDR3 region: CASMAAGTSGANVLTF. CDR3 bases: TGTGCCAGCATGGCGGCAGGAACATCTGGGGCCAACGTCCTGACTTTC.

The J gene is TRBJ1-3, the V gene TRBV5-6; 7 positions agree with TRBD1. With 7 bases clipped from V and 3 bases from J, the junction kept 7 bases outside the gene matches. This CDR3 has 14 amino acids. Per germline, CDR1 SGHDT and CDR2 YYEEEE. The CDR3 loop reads CASSDRSYGNTIYF. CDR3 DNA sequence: TGTGCCAGCTCGGACAGGTCTTATGGAAACACCATATATTTT.